The clone carrying this T cell receptor beta chain occurred a few times. These data come from a study of patients and donors after allogeneic stem cell transplantation. TCRdb independently ran MiXCR on the RT-PCR reads; one entry per CDR3 protein. The sample contains about 200,000 distinct CDR3 sequences, about 38% of which appear only once. The sequenced sample was blood, either unsorted or a sorted T cell fraction (not recorded which). The receptor's source is a human donor who was either an allogeneic HSCT recipient or a stem cell or donor lymphocyte infusion donor (not recorded which). It is not recorded whose cells these are; they may come from a transplant donor.

Written as DNA, the CDR3 is TGTGCCAGCAGTTTGGGGACAGACCAAGAGACCCAGTACTTC. It translates to CASSLGTDQETQYF. The V call is TRBV27, the J call TRBJ2-5, with TRBD1 matching over 7 bases. CDR3 length: 14 residues. The V and J ends lost 3 bases and 0 bases, in that order; junction bases with no gene match: 1. Germline-derived CDR1 and CDR2 are MNHEY and SMNVEV (reference sequence).